The 13 T cell receptor beta chains below all came from one sample that was sequenced in a study of T-cell memory formation after mild COVID-19. TCRdb reprocessed the 5' RACE reads with MiXCR, giving one entry per CDR3 protein. The data contain 250,000 to 400,000 distinct CDR3 sequences, more than 13% of them singletons. The sequencing sample was made of PBMCs or a T cell subset sorted from them (not recorded which). These receptor sequences come from a man younger than 35 who had mild COVID-19 (a few samples of this study predate the infection). Cell type and time point are not known.

This clonotype has only a few counts. The rearrangement uses TRBV7-8 and TRBJ2-3; possibly TRBD2 for D (5 bases). The CDR3 contains 15 residues. The V and J ends lost 2 bases and 6 bases respectively, with 15 bases between them. Germline lookup yields CDR1 SGHVS and CDR2 FQNEAQ. CDR3: CASSLNGEGYDTQYF. Here the CDR3 DNA reads TGTGCCAGCAGCTTAAACGGGGAAGGATATGATACGCAGTATTTT.

J is TRBJ2-1 and V is TRBV7-9; 12 bases match TRBD2. V lost 4 bases to trimming and J lost 9 bases; unmatched junction nucleotides: 13. Germline V CDR1 and CDR2: SEHNR, FQNEAQ (reference sequence). The CDR3 length is 17 residues. In DNA, the CDR3 is TGTGCCAGCAGCTCCCGCGGCCCTAGCGGGGGGGCCGGTGAGCAGTTCTTC. Amino acid sequence: CASSSRGPSGGAGEQFF.

This clonotype was seen repeatedly, ten times or more. The chain recombines TRBV23-1 with TRBJ2-5; no clear D gene. TRBV23-1 qualifies as an ORF whose function is uncertain. V dropped 4 bases and J dropped 5 bases, with 8 bases sitting between them. The CDR3 has 12 amino acids. CDR3 coding DNA: TGCGCCAGCAGTCTTGAGTTGGAGACCCAGTACTTC. Translating gives CASSLELETQYF.

This chain connects TRBV5-5 to TRBJ1-5, with 9 bases aligning to TRBD1. CDR1 SGHKS and CDR2 YYEKEE come from the germline V gene (reference sequence). The junction had 5 bases not matched to a gene; V was cut back by 0 bases and J by 7 bases. The CDR3 sequence is 15 residues long. In nucleotides, the CDR3 is TGTGCCAGCAGCTTGGTGGGACAGGGCCCCCAGCCCCAGCATTTT. Protein sequence: CASSLVGQGPQPQHF.

The chain employs TRBV5-1 and TRBJ1-2; D not certain. V dropped 3 bases and J dropped 2 bases, with 8 bases sitting between them. Germline CDR1 reads SGHRS; CDR2 reads YFSETQ. This CDR3 comprises 13 residues. CDR3 in amino acids: CASSSERNYGYTF. The CDR3 DNA reads as TGCGCCAGCAGCTCCGAGCGGAACTATGGCTACACCTTC.

This clonotype was seen a few times. This chain uses TRBV29-1 with TRBJ2-5, with D tentatively TRBD2 (5 bases). Germline lookup yields CDR1 SQVTM and CDR2 ANQGSEA. Trimming pared 4 bases from V and 5 bases from J, leaving 11 bases between. The CDR3 has 12 residues. This chain's CDR3 is CSVVRASETQYF. CDR3 nucleotide sequence: TGCAGCGTTGTGAGGGCCAGCGAGACCCAGTACTTC.

This clonotype was recorded a few times. The chain links TRBV28 to TRBJ2-7, with D unclear. In germline, CDR1 is MDHEN, CDR2 SYDVKM. The CDR3 is made up of 12 amino acids. V shed 2 bases and J shed 7 bases, with 9 bases lying between them. This CDR3 reads CASSLLGREQYV. The CDR3 nucleotides read TGTGCCAGCAGTTTACTAGGCAGGGAGCAGTACGTC.

V usage is TRBV5-8 and J usage is TRBJ1-5; 8 bases fit TRBD1. The length of the CDR3 is 15 residues. The germline CDR1 and CDR2 sequences are SGHTS and YDEGEE. V dropped 4 bases and J dropped 4; count of bases not matched to a gene: 7. The CDR3 is CASSRWTGSNQPQHF. Written as DNA, the CDR3 is TGTGCCAGCAGCCGATGGACAGGGTCAAATCAGCCCCAGCATTTT.

This clonotype was seen only a few times. This chain connects TRBV3-1 to TRBJ1-2; no definite D call. In germline, CDR1 is LGHDT, CDR2 YNNKEL (reference sequence). The CDR3 extends over 15 amino acids. V dropped 0 bases and J dropped 4 bases, with 12 bases sitting between them. DNA of the CDR3: TGTGCCAGCAGCCAAGACCCCCGAGGATCCTATGGCTACACCTTC. It yields the protein CASSQDPRGSYGYTF. Full variable domain (rest looked up from reference TRBV3-1 and TRBJ1-2): DTAVSQTPKYLVTQMGNDKSIKCEQNLGHDTMYWYKQDSKKFLKIMFSYNNKELIINETVPNRFSPKSPDKAHLNLHINSLELGDSAVYFCASSQDPRGSYGYTFGSGTRLTVV.

The J gene is TRBJ2-4, the V gene TRBV6-1; D tentatively fits TRBD1 or TRBD2 (6 bases each). Trimming pared 2 bases from V and 6 bases from J, leaving 8 bases between. Germline CDR1 MNHNS, CDR2 SASEGT. This CDR3 is built from 13 residues. CDR3 amino acids: CASSEPGANIQYF. The CDR3 coding sequence is TGTGCCAGCAGTGAACCGGGGGCAAACATTCAGTACTTC.

At least ten counts were recorded for this clonotype. The chain has TRBV5-5 and TRBJ2-7; no definite D call. Germline lookup yields CDR1 SGHKS and CDR2 YYEKEE (reference sequence). V lost 0 bases, J lost 0 bases, and 10 bases lay in between. The CDR3 sequence is 15 residues long. The CDR3 sequence: CASSLGQESSYEQYV. The CDR3 bases are TGTGCCAGCAGCTTGGGTCAGGAAAGCTCCTACGAGCAGTACGTC.

The chain joins TRBV4-3 to TRBJ2-3; D is ambiguous. Germline V gene lookup returns CDR1 LGHNA and CDR2 YSLEER. CDR3 length: 13 residues. Between the trimmed V and J ends, which lost 4 bases and 6 bases, there was a span of 11 bases. CDR3 in DNA: TGCGCCAGCAGCCCCACTGGTGGTGATACGCAGTATTTT. This gives the protein CASSPTGGDTQYF.

This clonotype appeared many times. The chain uses TRBV20-1 and TRBJ2-1; 10 bases line up with TRBD2. V lost 7 bases and J lost 2; bases outside the gene matches: 17. The CDR3 has 18 amino acids. In germline, CDR1 is DFQATT, CDR2 SNEGSKA (reference sequence). The CDR3 nucleotides are TGCAGTGTTCAGGCGCTAGCGGGGGTGTCTCGCGCCTACAATGAGCAGTTCTTC. Its translation is CSVQALAGVSRAYNEQFF.